Below are 10 T cell receptor beta chains sequenced from a single sample in a study of OX40 agonist ivuxolimab in advanced cancers. Sequenced by immunoSEQ multiplex PCR; TCRdb stores in-frame clones only, minus some. The sample has tens of thousands of clones; roughly 86% are singletons. Sequenced material: CD4+ or CD8+ T cells sorted from blood, taken in a trial of the OX40 agonist ivuxolimab. These receptor sequences come from an adult with an advanced solid tumor such as melanoma, head and neck, liver or kidney cancer.

The chain has TRBV9 and TRBJ2-3; 9 bases line up with TRBD2. There are 16 residues in the CDR3. CDR1 is SGDLS and CDR2 is YYNGEE in the germline V gene. V shed 0 bases, J shed 5 bases, and the junction held 7 bases outside the gene matches. Written as DNA, the CDR3 is TGTGCCAGCAGCGTAGTAGCGGGGGCCCCGGGAGATACGCAGTATTTT. Protein sequence: CASSVVAGAPGDTQYF.

V and J are TRBV19 and TRBJ1-5, with TRBD1 matching over 10 bases. The V and J ends lost 4 bases and 7 bases, in that order; junction bases with no gene match: 7. Germline CDR1 LNHDA, CDR2 SQIVND (reference sequence). There are 15 residues in the CDR3. The CDR3, as DNA: TGTGCCAGTAGTACCCGGGACAGGGGTAACCAGCCCCAGCATTTT. Protein product: CASSTRDRGNQPQHF.

The CDR3 spells CASSLRQGAGGQPQHF. CDR3 in DNA: TGTGCCAGCAGCTTACGACAGGGGGCTGGTGGTCAGCCCCAGCATTTT. This chain joins TRBV7-8 and TRBJ1-5; 10 nucleotides line up with TRBD1. Germline assignment: CDR1 SGHVS and CDR2 FQNEAQ. CDR3 length: 16 residues. Germline trimming cut 2 bases from V and 6 bases from J; bases unmatched to any gene: 7.

The chain has TRBV11-1 and TRBJ2-1; 8 bases are shared with TRBD2. This CDR3 comprises 15 residues. Trimming removed 7 bases from V and 6 bases from J; junction bases left unmatched: 11. The germline CDR1 and CDR2 sequences are SGHAT and FQDESV (reference sequence). The chain's CDR3 is CASNRGRTSFNEQFF. As DNA, the CDR3 is TGTGCCAGCAACCGAGGCAGGACTAGCTTCAATGAGCAGTTCTTC.

This chain joins TRBV28 and TRBJ2-7; D possibly corresponds to TRBD1 (6 bases). V lost 6 bases and J lost 1, with 10 bases in between. From germline, CDR1 is MDHEN and CDR2 SYDVKM. There are 13 residues in the CDR3. As DNA, the CDR3 is TGTGCCAGCAGGGGCGGACAGTCCTACGAGCAGTACTTC. Amino acids: CASRGGQSYEQYF. Full variable domain (outside the CDR3, taken from reference TRBV28 and TRBJ2-7): DVKVTQSSRYLVKRTGEKVFLECVQDMDHENMFWYRQDPGLGLRLIYFSYDVKMKEKGDIPEGYSVSREKKERFSLILESASTNQTSMYLCASRGGQSYEQYFGPGTRLTVT.

The table lists this clone with a count of one. The CDR3 loop is CASRAANYGYTF. DNA of the CDR3: TGTGCCAGCCGGGCAGCTAACTATGGCTACACCTTC. The V call is TRBV6-5, the J call TRBJ1-2; unclear D gene. CDR1 is MNHEY and CDR2 is SVGAGI in the germline V gene. The ends were cut back, 8 bases at V and 0 bases at J, with 7 bases in the middle. CDR3 length: 12 residues.

With respect to this clone: The same CDR3 also results from other DNA sequences found in this sample. The chain is built from TRBV6-5 and TRBJ1-1, with no clear D. Trimming left V 4 bases short and J 5 bases short, with 20 bases between. CDR1 is MNHEY, CDR2 SVGAGI, per germline. The CDR3 loop spans 16 amino acids. CDR3 residues: CASSFGFYTAGTEAFF. The DNA for the CDR3 is TGTGCCAGCAGTTTCGGATTTTACACGGCGGGTACTGAAGCTTTCTTT.

The chain carries TRBV5-1 and TRBJ2-7; D is uncertain. CDR1 is SGHRS and CDR2 is YFSETQ in the germline V gene. The CDR3 contains 12 residues. With 3 bases removed from V and 6 bases from J, the gap between germline ends came to 10 bases. The CDR3 DNA reads TGCGCCAGCAGCTCTCAGAGTGGCGAGCAGTACTTC. Translated: CASSSQSGEQYF.

The gene calls are TRBV6-1 and TRBJ2-3, with D unclear. Germline CDR1 reads MNHNS; CDR2 reads SASEGT. The CDR3 contains 13 residues. V was pared by 0 bases and J by 10 bases, with 11 bases between. CDR3 coding DNA: TGTGCCAGCAGTGAAGCGATGGGGTACGCGCAGTATTTT. Protein product: CASSEAMGYAQYF.

This rearrangement joins TRBV5-4 to TRBJ1-1; D is ambiguous. V lost 1 base to trimming and J lost 0 bases, with 7 bases between them. The CDR3 has 14 residues. Per the germline V gene, CDR1 is SGHNT and CDR2 is YYREEE (reference sequence). CDR3 residues: CASSLSLLNTEAFF. CDR3 coding DNA: TGTGCCAGCAGCTTGTCACTACTGAACACTGAAGCTTTCTTT.